This T cell receptor beta chain was observed in a study of T cells in Graves' hyperthyroidism and ophthalmopathy. RNA transcripts served as the template for amplifying TCR beta CDR3 regions. When the TCR CDR3 underwent first-round RT-PCR, the HTBI primer set was used. TCRdb reprocessed the multiplex PCR reads via MiXCR and lists one record per CDR3 protein. The table records 95,000 to 110,000 distinct CDR3 sequences, 47% of them present only once. This clonotype was counted a few times. Just one base apart from a much larger clone, this may be a read error. The CDR3 totals 17 residues. Germline assignment: CDR1 SEHNR and CDR2 FQNEAQ (reference sequence). The V gene lost 5 bases and the J gene lost 1 base, with 15 bases spanning the gap.

Input material: blood. This receptor was identified in a middle-aged man with Graves' hyperthyroidism. The gene calls are TRBV7-9 and TRBJ2-6, with D possibly TRBD1 on 6 matching bases. CDR3 residues: CASSPDWGRSGANVLTF. The CDR3 DNA reads as TGTGCCAGCAGCCCCGACTGGGGGCGATCTGGGGCCAACGTCCTGACTTTC.